This entry lists 20 T cell receptor beta chains sequenced from one sample in a study of Ad26.COV2.S vaccination and SARS-CoV-2 variants (dated by TCRdb to 2020 to 2022). Preparation of the library involved the immunoSEQ multiplex PCR assay. Here the immuneACCESS table is served through TCRdb, limited to in-frame sequences with V and J called. Missing clones are a known gap in these copies; in checked studies unresolved V genes cover under half, and the rest lacks a known reason. The sample table lists about 400,000 clones, about 85% of them with a count of one. The biggest ten clones account for about 3.6% of the sample. Sample treatment or condition, as interpreted from the label and publication: about 20 received Ad26.COV2.S at low or high dose, single or two shots; several received placebo; per-sample allocation not given. For vaccine and placebo recipients, the sequenced repertoires came from samples collected on day 63 after the first injection.

This specimen was peripheral blood, taken in a trial of Ad26.COV2.S vaccine versus placebo. The receptors were gathered from a person aged 18-65 years who received the Ad26.COV2.S COVID-19 vaccine or a placebo.

This chain uses TRBV4-3 with TRBJ1-3; D gene unclear. Germline assignment: CDR1 LGHNA and CDR2 YSLEER. CDR3 length equals 15 residues. V dropped 1 base and J dropped 4 bases, with 11 bases sitting between them. The CDR3 protein is CASSQAAGGGNTIYF. The DNA of the CDR3 is TGCGCCAGCAGCCAAGCCGCGGGTGGGGGAAACACCATATATTTT.

This clone was recorded only once. The gene calls are TRBV27 and TRBJ2-7, with D perhaps TRBD1 (6 bases). The V and J ends lost 2 bases and 0 bases respectively, with 14 bases between them. Germline CDR1 and CDR2: MNHEY and SMNVEV (reference sequence). This CDR3 comprises 16 residues. The CDR3 sequence is CASSLGGDRSSYEQYF. The CDR3 DNA reads TGTGCCAGCAGTTTAGGGGGAGACAGGAGCTCCTACGAGCAGTACTTC.

The V gene is TRBV2, the J gene TRBJ1-5; D may be TRBD1 (5 bases). V dropped 8 bases and J dropped 2 bases, with 10 bases sitting between them. The V gene's germline CDR1 is SNHLY and CDR2 FYNNEI. The CDR3 is 13 amino acids. The CDR3 coding sequence is TGTGCCAGCCAACGGGACGGCAATCAGCCCCAGCATTTT. Protein product: CASQRDGNQPQHF.

With regard to this clone: The sample has other DNA sequences that encode this CDR3 too. The genes are TRBV5-1 and TRBJ2-2; D ambiguous. CDR3 length: 12 amino acids. Germline V lookup: CDR1 SGHRS, CDR2 YFSETQ. V lost 4 bases and J 2 bases, leaving 3 bases between the germline ends. The CDR3, as DNA: TGCGCCAGCAGCGTTAACACCGGGGAGCTGTTTTTT. Protein sequence: CASSVNTGELFF.

The chain uses TRBV5-4 and TRBJ2-2; D perhaps matches TRBD1 (5 bases). CDR3 size: 16 residues. The germline V gene encodes CDR1 SGHNT and CDR2 YYREEE (reference sequence). V lost 4 bases, J lost 1 base, and 14 bases lay in between. The CDR3 region has the DNA TGTGCCAGCAGCCAGGGTTTGGGGCGGAACACCGGGGAGCTGTTTTTT. It encodes CASSQGLGRNTGELFF. Variable domain in full (rest from reference TRBV5-4 and TRBJ2-2): ETGVTQSPTHLIKTRGQQVTLRCSSQSGHNTVSWYQQALGQGPQFIFQYYREEENGRGNFPPRFSGLQFPNYSSELNVNALELDDSALYLCASSQGLGRNTGELFFGEGSRLTVL.

This clone was found once. The chain uses TRBV7-2 and TRBJ2-1; 8 bases align to TRBD2. In germline, CDR1 is SGHTA, CDR2 FQGNSA. The CDR3 loop spans 15 amino acids. V was pared by 6 bases and J by 5 bases, with 9 bases of the junction left unmatched. The CDR3 spells CASSRNGGENNEQFF. The CDR3 DNA reads as TGTGCCAGCAGTCGCAACGGGGGGGAGAACAATGAGCAGTTCTTC.

The genes are TRBV3-1 (or the pseudogene TRBV3-2) and TRBJ1-5, with D unclear. Germline V lookup: CDR1 LGHDT, CDR2 YNNKEL (reference sequence). V was pared by 3 bases and J by 4 bases, with 7 bases between. The CDR3 loop spans 13 amino acids. The CDR3 protein is CASSHLVNQPQHF. The CDR3 DNA is TGTGCCAGCAGCCATCTCGTAAATCAGCCCCAGCATTTT.

The chain has TRBV6-1 and TRBJ1-1; TRBD1 might be the D (6 bases). The length of the CDR3 is 15 residues. Germline CDR1 and CDR2: MNHNS and SASEGT. The germline V and J ends were trimmed by 3 bases and 5 bases, with 16 bases remaining between them. The CDR3 coding sequence is TGTGCCAGCAGTGACGTGGACAGAGGGTATACTGAAGCTTTCTTT. Amino acid sequence: CASSDVDRGYTEAFF.

The chain joins TRBV5-1 to TRBJ2-5; possible D gene TRBD1, 5 bases. Deletions cut 4 bases from V and 4 bases from J, with 17 bases between. Germline lookup yields CDR1 SGHRS and CDR2 YFSETQ. This CDR3 spans 15 amino acids. For the CDR3, the DNA is TGCGCCAGCAGCCCGGGCCCCAGGGTTAGAGAGACCCAGTACTTC. Translated: CASSPGPRVRETQYF.

V usage is TRBV19 and J usage is TRBJ1-2; the match to TRBD1 covers 7 bases. Unmatched junction bases numbered 9, after V lost 5 bases and J lost 3 bases. There are 15 residues in the CDR3. Germline assignment: CDR1 LNHDA and CDR2 SQIVND (reference sequence). The DNA of the CDR3 is TGTGCCAGTAGTCCCTCGGGGACAGACCACTATGGCTACACCTTC. It codes for CASSPSGTDHYGYTF.

The chain carries TRBV6-5 and TRBJ1-6, with a weak D call TRBD1 (5 bases). The CDR3 contains 13 residues. Germline CDR1 MNHEY, CDR2 SVGAGI. With 9 bases removed from V and 3 bases from J, the gap between germline ends came to 9 bases. The CDR3 is CASGANYNSPLHF. DNA for the CDR3: TGTGCCAGTGGGGCCAACTATAATTCACCCCTCCACTTT.

This clone is a singleton in its sample. The same CDR3 is also encoded by other DNA sequences in this sample. The chain couples TRBV20-1 to TRBJ1-3; D is undetermined. V lost 3 bases, J lost 0 bases, and 6 bases lay in between. The CDR3 covers 13 residues. CDR1 and CDR2 from the germline V gene are DFQATT and SNEGSKA (reference sequence). In DNA, the CDR3 is TGCAGTGCTAGTGTCGACTCTGGAAACACCATATATTTT. It specifies CSASVDSGNTIYF.

The chain couples TRBV7-8 to TRBJ1-5, with D unclear. V lost 2 bases to trimming and J lost 4 bases, with 9 bases between them. The length of the CDR3 is 14 residues. CDR1 and CDR2 from the germline V gene are SGHVS and FQNEAQ. CDR3 coding DNA: TGTGCCAGCAGCTTAAATAAGAAGAATCAGCCCCAGCATTTT. This codes for CASSLNKKNQPQHF.

The chain recombines TRBV11-2 with TRBJ1-2; 8 bases are a match to TRBD1. Losses at the gene ends were 4 bases for V and 3 bases for J; bases not matched to a gene: 16. The CDR3 length is 18 residues. Germline-derived CDR1 and CDR2 are SGHAT and FQNNGV. CDR3 bases: TGTGCCAGCAGCTCACTACGACAGGGGCCATATTTTCACTATGGCTACACCTTC. This encodes CASSSLRQGPYFHYGYTF.

J is TRBJ1-4 and V is TRBV28; a weak D match, TRBD1 (6 bases). The germline gives CDR1 MDHEN, CDR2 SYDVKM. This CDR3 is built from 17 residues. V was trimmed by 0 bases and J by 3 bases, leaving 14 bases between them. The CDR3 DNA reads as TGTGCCAGCAGTTTATGGGGCGGGGGCAGTTCTAATGAAAAACTGTTTTTT. It codes for CASSLWGGGSSNEKLFF.

This sequence joins TRBV27 and TRBJ2-1, with TRBD2 identical over 15 bases. There are 21 residues in the CDR3. V shed 6 bases and J 7 bases; nucleotides not matched to a gene: 22. Germline V gives CDR1 MNHEY, CDR2 SMNVEV (reference sequence). CDR3: CASSPGAGTSGGLKWVNEQFF. CDR3 coding DNA: TGTGCCAGCAGCCCCGGTGCTGGGACTAGCGGGGGGCTGAAATGGGTGAATGAGCAGTTCTTC.

The V gene is TRBV19, the J gene TRBJ1-5, with a weak D call TRBD1 (6 bases). Trimming took off 1 base at V and 4 bases at J, with 11 bases between the two ends. Germline V lookup: CDR1 LNHDA, CDR2 SQIVND (reference sequence). The CDR3 is 15 residues long. The CDR3 coding sequence is TGTGCCAGTAGTATAGGAGGGGGATGGAATCAGCCCCAGCATTTT. This gives the protein CASSIGGGWNQPQHF.

Only one count was recorded for this clone. Written as DNA, the CDR3 is TGTGCCAGCAGCGTACGGGGCCGGGAGACCCAGTACTTC. Its translation is CASSVRGRETQYF. The rearrangement uses TRBV5-8 and TRBJ2-5; possibly TRBD1 or TRBD2 for D (5 bases each). Trimming removed 4 bases at V and 5 bases at J, with 12 bases between. The CDR3 runs 13 residues. Per germline, CDR1 SGHTS and CDR2 YDEGEE.

This sequence joins TRBV18 and TRBJ2-7, with 9 bases aligning to TRBD1. Germline loops: CDR1 KGHSH, CDR2 LQKENI. The CDR3 loop spans 14 amino acids. J lost 8 bases, V lost 3 bases, and 8 bases had no gene match. The CDR3 DNA sequence: TGTGCCAGCTCACCGGGACAGGGCGCGGGACAGCAGTACTTC. Its protein is CASSPGQGAGQQYF.

This rearrangement joins TRBV11-2 to TRBJ2-3; D possibly uses TRBD1 or TRBD2 (5 bases each). CDR1 is SGHAT and CDR2 is FQNNGV in the germline V gene. V was clipped by 4 bases and J by 6 bases, with 5 bases between them. CDR3 length: 11 residues. In DNA, the CDR3 is TGTGCCAGCAGCTGGGGGGATACGCAGTATTTT. Translated, it gives CASSWGDTQYF.